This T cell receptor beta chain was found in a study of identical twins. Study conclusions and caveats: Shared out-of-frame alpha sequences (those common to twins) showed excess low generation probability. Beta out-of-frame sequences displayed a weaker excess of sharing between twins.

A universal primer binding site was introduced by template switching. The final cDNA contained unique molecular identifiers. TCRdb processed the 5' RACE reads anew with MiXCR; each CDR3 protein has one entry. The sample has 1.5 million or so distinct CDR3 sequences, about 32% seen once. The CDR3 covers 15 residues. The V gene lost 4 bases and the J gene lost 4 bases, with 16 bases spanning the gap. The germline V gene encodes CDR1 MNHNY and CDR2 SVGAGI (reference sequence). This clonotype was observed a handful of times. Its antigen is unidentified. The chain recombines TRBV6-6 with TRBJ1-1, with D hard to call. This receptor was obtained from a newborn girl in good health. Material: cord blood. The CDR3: CASSSPGLRGTEAFF. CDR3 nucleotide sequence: TGTGCCAGCAGTTCCCCAGGCCTGCGGGGCACTGAAGCTTTCTTT.